This T cell receptor (beta chain) was profiled in a study of beta chain features in type 1 diabetes. Study findings and constraints: Type 1 diabetes patients showed a moderate but significant shortening of TCRB CDR3s in all four CD4+ subsets.

Investigators reverse transcribed all isolated RNA, so they sequenced expressed TCRB transcripts. Profiling relied on immunoSEQ multiplex PCR, and the TCRdb table lists in-frame clones only, not all of them. Among about 150,000 clones listed, 9% to 10% were seen once. Trimming took 5 bases from V and 0 from J; bases not matched to a gene: 5. This CDR3 contains 16 residues. Germline values: CDR1 SGHVS, CDR2 FQNEAQ. This clone was found a few times. Antigen unknown. The specimen was central memory CD4+ T cells from blood. The V gene is TRBV7-8, the J gene TRBJ1-5, with TRBD1 identical over 9 bases. This sequence originates from a woman in her twenties or thirties with type 1 diabetes. CDR3 sequence: CASSRRDRDSNQPQHF. For the CDR3, the DNA is TGTGCCAGCAGCCGCCGGGACAGGGATAGCAATCAGCCCCAGCATTTT.